This entry is about one TCR beta chain. Trimming removed 4 bases from V and 5 bases from J, with 12 bases in between. The CDR3 totals 14 residues. Germline V lookup: CDR1 LGHNA, CDR2 YNFKEQ. The data were obtained in a study of blood T cell repertoires in COVID-19. Per the study methods: Reference gene primer amplification yielded estimated nucleated cell counts. TCRdb keeps only in-frame clones here, not all; method: immunoSEQ multiplex PCR. The V and J calls and the clone size are those of that table, but D and trimming were determined from the DNA. The sample has some 93,000 clones; 79% are singletons.

This chain links TRBV4-2 with TRBJ1-3; the D gene is possibly TRBD1 (5 bases). Sequencing was performed on peripheral blood. The sequence was collected from a human donor in a cohort sampled during active COVID-19. CDR3 amino acids: CASSLAGYRNTIYF. CDR3 DNA: TGTGCCAGCAGCCTCGCAGGGTACAGAAACACCATATATTTT.